This T cell receptor (beta chain) came from a study of blood T cell repertoires in COVID-19. In the study overall: There were acute and convalescent COVID-19 samples, and they came from the United States, Italy and Spain.

Assay used: immunoSEQ multiplex PCR; TCRdb lists only in-frame clones, some missing. The table includes 490,000 or so clones, approximately 86% detected once. CDR1 is SNHLY and CDR2 is FYNNEI in the germline V gene. V dropped 4 bases and J dropped 7 bases, with 4 bases sitting between them. The CDR3 totals 11 residues. The chain recombines TRBV2 with TRBJ2-2, with unresolved D. Sequencing was carried out using PBMCs or T cells enriched from blood (not recorded which). The TCR sequence derives from a woman aged 55-69 years who had recovered from COVID-19. For the CDR3, the DNA is TGTGCCAGCAGTGCTTACGGGGAGCTGTTTTTT. Its translation: CASSAYGELFF.